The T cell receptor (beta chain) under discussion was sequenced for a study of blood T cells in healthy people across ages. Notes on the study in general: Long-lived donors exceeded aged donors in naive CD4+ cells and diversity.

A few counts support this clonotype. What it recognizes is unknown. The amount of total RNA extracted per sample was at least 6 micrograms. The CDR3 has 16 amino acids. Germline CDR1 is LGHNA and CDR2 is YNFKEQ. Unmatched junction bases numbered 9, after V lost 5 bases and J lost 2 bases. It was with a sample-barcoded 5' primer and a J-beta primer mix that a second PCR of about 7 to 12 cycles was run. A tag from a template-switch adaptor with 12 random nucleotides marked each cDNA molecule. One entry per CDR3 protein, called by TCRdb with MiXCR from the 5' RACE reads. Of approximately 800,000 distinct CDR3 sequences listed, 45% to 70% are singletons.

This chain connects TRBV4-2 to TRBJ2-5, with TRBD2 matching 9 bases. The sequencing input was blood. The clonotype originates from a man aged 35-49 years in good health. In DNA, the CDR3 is TGTGCCAGCAGCTTTTCCGGGACTAGCACACAAGAGACCCAGTACTTC. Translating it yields CASSFSGTSTQETQYF.